This TCR beta chain was obtained from a study of T cell repertoires in cytomegalovirus infection. About the study: Public TCR beta signatures indicated both CMV infection and matching HLA type.

This CDR3 is 13 amino acids long. Trimming took 4 bases from V and 0 from J, leaving 8 bases between them. Germline lookup yields CDR1 DFQATT and CDR2 SNEGSKA (reference sequence). In the case of this clonotype: Its antigen is not known.

TCRdb re-called the reads with MiXCR, one entry per CDR3 protein. The repertoire holds hundreds of thousands of distinct CDR3 sequences, with over 7.5% as singletons. Study-wide results and limits: HLA-C-restricted CMV clonotypes gave the most frequent clonotype in two of eight donors. People with CMV and the relevant HLA were identified by cumulative public TCR beta family frequency.

The gene calls are TRBV20-1 and TRBJ2-3; D gene uncertain. Sequenced: PBMCs. The clonotype was recovered from a human donor in good health (CMV status not recorded). Some clones in this sample may be carry-over from other donors' samples. The CDR3: CSANQESTDTQYF. The CDR3 DNA reads as TGCAGTGCTAATCAGGAGAGCACAGATACGCAGTATTTT.